This T cell receptor beta chain was sequenced in a study of a mutant IDH1 vaccine in newly diagnosed glioma. Study-level information: The first vaccination came 4-6 weeks after radiotherapy alone, or with temozolomide cycles. Week 35 was assigned to visit V12, and week 47 was assigned to visit V13.

Trimming at V came to 3 bases and at J to 2 bases, leaving 9 bases not matched to a gene. The CDR3 contains 17 residues. Germline V CDR1 and CDR2: MNHEY, SMNVEV (reference sequence). This clone was recorded a few times. Its matching antigen is unknown. Only in-frame clones appear in the TCRdb table, and some are missing; sequencing was by immunoSEQ multiplex PCR. The data show about 34,000 clones, 80% to 90% seen once. Specified time point: week 47, end of study. Topical imiquimod accompanied each vaccine dose, which consisted of 300 ug of mutant IDH1 20-mer peptide. The sequenced sample was PBMCs, obtained from a glioma patient whose treatment included an IDH1 peptide vaccine. This chain connects TRBV27 to TRBJ2-2; 7 bases agree with TRBD1. The clonotype comes from a woman aged 25-40 years with glioma. CDR3 coding DNA: TGTGCCAGCAGTTTGGAGCGTGGGACAGCCAACACCGGGGAGCTGTTTTTT. Translation: CASSLERGTANTGELFF.